This T cell receptor (beta chain) comes out of a study of T cell responses to AZD1222 COVID-19 vaccine. In regard to this clone: Its antigen is unidentified.

Trimming removed 8 bases from V and 2 bases from J; junction bases left unmatched: 1. This CDR3 contains 13 residues. CDR1 and CDR2 from the germline V gene are GTSNPN and SVGIG (reference sequence). Findings of the study overall: Close to half of spike-specific TCRs reportedly recognize unmutated variant regions. Spike regions recognized by vaccine-associated CD4 TCRs spanned the protein, led by 160-218 and 743-854. Clonal diversity was possibly underestimated, and the donors were mostly white British, with more females.

The data were produced by immunoSEQ multiplex PCR, yet TCRdb's version contains in-frame clones alone and is incomplete. This sample carries about 140,000 clones, more than 90% of them seen once, and the ten largest clones take under 2%. The TCR was taken from an adult in good health. The rearrangement links TRBV30 to TRBJ2-1; 12 bases align to TRBD2. Sequencing used peripheral blood, obtained on day 0 of AZD1222 vaccination. The CDR3 is CARTSGTYNEQFF. As DNA, the CDR3 is TGTGCCAGGACTAGCGGGACCTACAATGAGCAGTTCTTC.